This TCR beta chain was profiled in a study of blood T cell repertoires in COVID-19. Looking at the study overall: Both acute and convalescent COVID-19 samples were obtained from the United States, Italy and Spain. PBMCs, B-cell-depleted T cells, or T cells provided the cDNA or gDNA that made up the material.

This CDR3 is built from 11 residues. The germline V gene encodes CDR1 MNHEY and CDR2 SMNVEV (reference sequence). Trimming pared 3 bases from V and 3 bases from J, leaving 2 bases between. Followed longitudinally, the Seattle patients had been enrolled during active infection. Source study methods: Reference gene primers were amplified, and this amplification served to estimate nucleated cell counts. TCRdb keeps only in-frame clones here, not all; method: immunoSEQ multiplex PCR. Clone size and the V and J calls come from that table; the DNA yielded D and trimming. The data hold under 250,000 clones, with roughly 85% observed a single time.

The chain recombines TRBV27 with TRBJ2-5; D remains unclear. The specimen sequenced was peripheral blood. This sequence was found in a man aged 50-60 years with COVID-19, enrolled during active disease. DNA of the CDR3: TGTGCCAGCAGTTTCGAAGAGACCCAGTACTTC. Protein product: CASSFEETQYF.